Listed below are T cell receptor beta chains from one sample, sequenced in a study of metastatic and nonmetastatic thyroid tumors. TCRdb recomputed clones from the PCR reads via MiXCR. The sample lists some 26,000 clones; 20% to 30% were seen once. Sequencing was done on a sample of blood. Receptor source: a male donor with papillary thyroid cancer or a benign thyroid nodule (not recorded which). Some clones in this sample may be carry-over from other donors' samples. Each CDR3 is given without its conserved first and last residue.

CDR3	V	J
SEKGQTNEQF	TRBV20-1	TRBJ2-1
SSSRDRVADTQY	TRBV5-8	TRBJ2-3
ASRVTGGNEQF	TRBV28	TRBJ2-1
ASSLGHKDKRGVDTQY	TRBV5-1	TRBJ2-3
ASSQSSGGYSNQPQH	TRBV16	TRBJ1-5
ASSLSGGFYEQY	TRBV12-3/TRBV12-4	TRBJ2-7
ASSPPVSGANVLT	TRBV6-2/TRBV6-3	TRBJ2-6
ASSLLAYEQY	TRBV7-9	TRBJ2-7
ASSFSRANQPQH	TRBV28	TRBJ1-5
ASNSHLGEQY	TRBV2	TRBJ2-7
ASIPWGGRCNQPQH	TRBV11-2	TRBJ1-5
SAPSLEPHQETQY	TRBV20-1	TRBJ2-5
SASRDRPYEQY	TRBV20-1	TRBJ2-7
ASRSRTGRSEQY	TRBV5-1	TRBJ2-7
ASSDRLLETQY	TRBV4-1	TRBJ2-5
ATGSGLGSYT	TRBV27	TRBJ1-2
ASTLSCSGEQF	TRBV7-2	TRBJ2-1
ASSLRDEQY	TRBV3-1	TRBJ2-7
AIIPPSGNEQF	TRBV7-2	TRBJ2-1
ASSPDRENEQF	TRBV18	TRBJ2-1
ASSSEGMFSGNTIY	TRBV6-1	TRBJ1-3
ASRAGGTVNSPLH	TRBV12-3/TRBV12-4	TRBJ1-6
ASSVAGGGCNEKF	TRBV12-3/TRBV12-4	TRBJ2-1
ASANLGPLH	TRBV11-2	TRBJ1-6
ASSWQGAGYGYT	TRBV12-3/TRBV12-4	TRBJ1-2
ASRDSPDTQY	TRBV3-1	TRBJ2-3
ASSLDRSSYNEQF	TRBV11-2	TRBJ2-1
ASNPGPALGEQY	TRBV10-2	TRBJ2-7
ASSLARGRDTIY	TRBV12-3/TRBV12-4	TRBJ1-3
ASSLAGELF	TRBV28	TRBJ2-2
ASSLGDDHEQY	TRBV6-6	TRBJ2-7
ASSYSLAGGLYEQY	TRBV6-5	TRBJ2-7
ASSPGWGGGVNTEAF	TRBV7-8	TRBJ1-1
ATSLSYAEQF	TRBV15	TRBJ2-1
ASSYQTRYEQF	TRBV6-2/TRBV6-3	TRBJ2-1
SARAIDRYEQY	TRBV20-1	TRBJ2-7
ASSPGYSSYNEQF	TRBV7-2	TRBJ2-1
ASSYPGGNQPQH	TRBV6-1	TRBJ1-5
SATGRSDTQY	TRBV20-1	TRBJ2-3
ASSLKPGYEQY	TRBV11-3	TRBJ2-7
ASSPHTDTQY	TRBV5-4	TRBJ2-3
ASSFNRPNTEAF	TRBV7-9	TRBJ1-1
IASGPGTGSTDTQY	TRBV20-1	TRBJ2-3
ASSPLAGGTGELF	TRBV2	TRBJ2-2
ASTVRRAGTQY	TRBV11-2	TRBJ2-5
ASSYLNSPLH	TRBV6-1	TRBJ1-6
ASSLAMGETQY	TRBV5-1	TRBJ2-5
ASSPGNGEQY	TRBV18	TRBJ2-7
ASSLDRAKPQH	TRBV19	TRBJ1-5